This is a list of T cell receptor beta chains from one sample in a study of blood T cells in healthy people across ages. MiXCR, run by TCRdb on the 5' RACE reads, gives a single entry per CDR3 protein. The data contain 450,000 to 700,000 distinct CDR3 sequences, 25% to 30% of them singletons. The sample comprised blood. The receptors originated from a woman in her seventies in good health. CDR3s include the opening cysteine and the closing phenylalanine or tryptophan. Each record gives: CDR3 length, clone size, J gene, V gene, D gene, CDR3 DNA, CDR3 protein. A D gene is named only where the DNA matches it firmly. Not every row has a clone size; where given, it reads once, few, many or a size class.

len: 16; abundance: few; j_gene: TRBJ2-1; v_gene: TRBV20-1; d_gene: NA; CDR3nt: TGCAGTGCTAGAGAATCGCGGGGCCGCTCCTACAATGAGCAGTTCTTC; CDR3aa: CSARESRGRSYNEQFF
len: 13; abundance: NA; j_gene: TRBJ2-1; v_gene: TRBV29-1; d_gene: TRBD2; CDR3nt: TGCAGCGTTGACAGCGGGGGGGCCAATGAGCAGTTCTTC; CDR3aa: CSVDSGGANEQFF
len: 14; abundance: NA; j_gene: TRBJ1-4; v_gene: TRBV7-9; d_gene: NA; CDR3nt: TGTGCCAGCAGCCTCCGGGAAACGGGGGAAAAACTGTTTTTT; CDR3aa: CASSLRETGEKLFF
len: 12; abundance: NA; j_gene: TRBJ1-1; v_gene: TRBV29-1; d_gene: NA; CDR3nt: TGCAGCGTTGTACAGGGTCACACTGAAGCTTTCTTT; CDR3aa: CSVVQGHTEAFF
len: 16; abundance: few; j_gene: TRBJ2-1; v_gene: TRBV5-1; d_gene: TRBD1; CDR3nt: TGCGCCAGCAGCTACACCGGGACAGGGGCCTACAATGAGCAGTTCTTC; CDR3aa: CASSYTGTGAYNEQFF
len: 17; abundance: NA; j_gene: TRBJ2-7; v_gene: TRBV6-5; d_gene: NA; CDR3nt: TGTGCCAGCAGTTACAGGGGCGATAATCAAGGTACCTACGAGCAGTACTTC; CDR3aa: CASSYRGDNQGTYEQYF
len: 14; abundance: few; j_gene: TRBJ2-1; v_gene: TRBV19; d_gene: NA; CDR3nt: TGTGCCAGTAGTATGGGGGAGCTCTACAATGAGCAGTTCTTC; CDR3aa: CASSMGELYNEQFF
len: 16; abundance: NA; j_gene: TRBJ1-3; v_gene: TRBV6-5; d_gene: NA; CDR3nt: TGTGCCAGCAGTTCGAGGACGATTACACACGCAAACACCATATATTTT; CDR3aa: CASSSRTITHANTIYF
len: 14; abundance: few; j_gene: TRBJ2-5; v_gene: TRBV5-1; d_gene: TRBD1; CDR3nt: TGCGCCAGCAGCTTGGGGGGACAGAAGGAGACCCAGTACTTC; CDR3aa: CASSLGGQKETQYF
len: 14; abundance: NA; j_gene: TRBJ2-1; v_gene: TRBV4-1; d_gene: NA; CDR3nt: TGCGCCAGCAGGGGAGCGACCACCTACAATGAGCAGTTCTTC; CDR3aa: CASRGATTYNEQFF
len: 11; abundance: few; j_gene: TRBJ2-3; v_gene: TRBV4-2; d_gene: NA; CDR3nt: TGTGCCAGCAGCCAAGAGGATACGCAGTATTTT; CDR3aa: CASSQEDTQYF
len: 13; abundance: NA; j_gene: TRBJ2-7; v_gene: TRBV12-3/TRBV12-4; d_gene: NA; CDR3nt: TGCGCCAGCAGTCTACTACCGGGCATGGGGCAGTACTTC; CDR3aa: CASSLLPGMGQYF
len: 15; abundance: once; j_gene: TRBJ1-5; v_gene: TRBV11-2; d_gene: NA; CDR3nt: TGTGCCAGCAGCTTAGGGGCCGGGGGCGATCAGCCCCAGCATTTT; CDR3aa: CASSLGAGGDQPQHF
len: 18; abundance: NA; j_gene: TRBJ2-2; v_gene: TRBV6-2/TRBV6-3; d_gene: TRBD1; CDR3nt: TGTGCCAGCAGTCCAAGGTTAAGCCAGGGGGTGAGCACCGGGGAGCTGTTTTTT; CDR3aa: CASSPRLSQGVSTGELFF
len: 16; abundance: NA; j_gene: TRBJ2-4; v_gene: TRBV4-3; d_gene: TRBD2; CDR3nt: TGCGCCAGCAGCCAAGGCGGGGGGGCAACCAAAAACATTCAGTACTTC; CDR3aa: CASSQGGGATKNIQYF
len: 15; abundance: NA; j_gene: TRBJ2-1; v_gene: TRBV29-1; d_gene: NA; CDR3nt: TGCAGCGTTGGGGGGGACTTGAGGAACTACAATGAGCAGTTCTTC; CDR3aa: CSVGGDLRNYNEQFF
len: 17; abundance: NA; j_gene: TRBJ1-1; v_gene: TRBV5-1; d_gene: TRBD1; CDR3nt: TGCGCCAGCAGTCAAAGACAGGGGGGATTGATGAACACTGAAGCTTTCTTT; CDR3aa: CASSQRQGGLMNTEAFF
len: 11; abundance: NA; j_gene: TRBJ2-7; v_gene: TRBV20-1; d_gene: NA; CDR3nt: TGCAGTGCTACAAACAACTACGAGCGGTACTTC; CDR3aa: CSATNNYERYF
len: 14; abundance: few; j_gene: TRBJ2-3; v_gene: TRBV4-2; d_gene: NA; CDR3nt: TGTGCCAGCAGCCAAGATCTGCAAGTGGGTGCGCAGTATTTT; CDR3aa: CASSQDLQVGAQYF
len: 17; abundance: few; j_gene: TRBJ1-4; v_gene: TRBV20-1; d_gene: TRBD1; CDR3nt: TGCAGTGCTAGGGGGGGCAGGGGGCGCGGCCCCGAGGAAAAACTGTTTTTT; CDR3aa: CSARGGRGRGPEEKLFF
len: 15; abundance: NA; j_gene: TRBJ1-1; v_gene: TRBV4-1; d_gene: NA; CDR3nt: TGCGCCAGCAGCCAACCGGACCCCATGGTCACTGAAGCTTTCTTT; CDR3aa: CASSQPDPMVTEAFF
len: 16; abundance: few; j_gene: TRBJ2-4; v_gene: TRBV4-3; d_gene: TRBD2; CDR3nt: TGCGCCAGCAGCCAACTGGCTAGCGGGGCCCTAAACATTCAGTACTTC; CDR3aa: CASSQLASGALNIQYF
len: 14; abundance: NA; j_gene: TRBJ2-3; v_gene: TRBV5-5; d_gene: NA; CDR3nt: TGTGCCAGCAGTTTGGGCGGAGAGGCGGATACGCAGTATTTT; CDR3aa: CASSLGGEADTQYF
len: 12; abundance: NA; j_gene: TRBJ2-7; v_gene: TRBV6-1; d_gene: NA; CDR3nt: TGTGCCAGTGCGAGGGGACCCTACGAGCAGTACTTC; CDR3aa: CASARGPYEQYF
len: 14; abundance: NA; j_gene: TRBJ1-4; v_gene: TRBV2; d_gene: NA; CDR3nt: TGTGCCAGCAGCGGTGGGATGGGTAATGAAAAACTGTTTTTT; CDR3aa: CASSGGMGNEKLFF
len: 13; abundance: few; j_gene: TRBJ2-7; v_gene: TRBV7-3; d_gene: NA; CDR3nt: TGTGCCAGCAGCTTACAGGACAGCTACGAGCAGTACTTC; CDR3aa: CASSLQDSYEQYF
len: 14; abundance: many; j_gene: TRBJ1-2; v_gene: TRBV7-8; d_gene: NA; CDR3nt: TGTGCCAGCAGCCCGTGGACCAGGGCCTTAGGCTACACCTTC; CDR3aa: CASSPWTRALGYTF
len: 13; abundance: NA; j_gene: TRBJ2-7; v_gene: TRBV20-1; d_gene: TRBD1; CDR3nt: TGCAGTGCTAGCCTCGGGACAGACTACGAGCAGTACTTC; CDR3aa: CSASLGTDYEQYF
len: 16; abundance: few; j_gene: TRBJ1-1; v_gene: TRBV11-2; d_gene: TRBD1; CDR3nt: TGTGCCAGCAGCTCCAGGGGGGCCTTTATGAACACTGAAGCTTTCTTT; CDR3aa: CASSSRGAFMNTEAFF
len: 14; abundance: NA; j_gene: TRBJ1-2; v_gene: TRBV7-9; d_gene: TRBD1; CDR3nt: TGTGCCAGCAGCCCATTGTGGACAGGGTCTGGCTACACCTTC; CDR3aa: CASSPLWTGSGYTF
len: 15; abundance: NA; j_gene: TRBJ1-4; v_gene: TRBV11-2; d_gene: TRBD1; CDR3nt: TGTGCCAGCAGCTTATCCTCAGGGGGCTGGGAAAAACTGTTTTTT; CDR3aa: CASSLSSGGWEKLFF
len: 14; abundance: NA; j_gene: TRBJ2-7; v_gene: TRBV7-9; d_gene: NA; CDR3nt: TGTGCCAGCAGCTTAGAACGAACCTCCTACGAGCAGTACTTC; CDR3aa: CASSLERTSYEQYF
len: 17; abundance: few; j_gene: TRBJ2-1; v_gene: TRBV5-6; d_gene: TRBD2; CDR3nt: TGTGCCAGCAGCTCCCTGGGCGGGGGGGCCGCTTACTATGGGCAGTTCTTC; CDR3aa: CASSSLGGGAAYYGQFF
len: 17; abundance: NA; j_gene: TRBJ2-7; v_gene: TRBV29-1; d_gene: TRBD2; CDR3nt: TGCAGCGTTGAAGACGCCCGGGGGGGATTTAGCTCCTACGAGCAGTACTTC; CDR3aa: CSVEDARGGFSSYEQYF
len: 17; abundance: few; j_gene: TRBJ2-1; v_gene: TRBV11-2; d_gene: TRBD2; CDR3nt: TGTGCCAGCAGCCCCGGACTAGCGGGCACCGGGTACAATGAGCAGTTCTTC; CDR3aa: CASSPGLAGTGYNEQFF
len: 18; abundance: few; j_gene: TRBJ2-5; v_gene: TRBV5-1; d_gene: TRBD2; CDR3nt: TGCGCCAGCAGCCCCCCAGTAAGCGGGGCCACCAACCAAGAGACCCAGTACTTC; CDR3aa: CASSPPVSGATNQETQYF
len: 17; abundance: NA; j_gene: TRBJ1-4; v_gene: TRBV6-1; d_gene: NA; CDR3nt: TGTGCCAGCAGGGGGATGGGGTGGCAGGGAAGAAGGGAAAAACTGTTTTTT; CDR3aa: CASRGMGWQGRREKLFF
len: 12; abundance: few; j_gene: TRBJ2-5; v_gene: TRBV7-6; d_gene: NA; CDR3nt: TGTGCCAGCAGCTCCGCCTGGGAGACCCAGTACTTC; CDR3aa: CASSSAWETQYF
len: 14; abundance: NA; j_gene: TRBJ2-5; v_gene: TRBV27; d_gene: NA; CDR3nt: TGTGCCAGCAGACCAACACGGTACCAAGAGACCCAGTACTTC; CDR3aa: CASRPTRYQETQYF
len: 13; abundance: NA; j_gene: TRBJ1-1; v_gene: TRBV20-1; d_gene: NA; CDR3nt: TGCAGTGCTAGAGATCCCCCGTACACTGAAGCTTTCTTT; CDR3aa: CSARDPPYTEAFF
len: 14; abundance: few; j_gene: TRBJ2-7; v_gene: TRBV20-1; d_gene: NA; CDR3nt: TGCAGTGCTATGGTTACCGCGGGCTCCTACGAGCAGTACTTC; CDR3aa: CSAMVTAGSYEQYF